The entry below describes one T cell receptor beta chain. Its specificity is unknown. Germline V gene sequence: CDR1 SGHTA, CDR2 FQGNSA. The V segment lost 1 base and the J segment 2 bases; nucleotides outside the gene matches: 7. The CDR3 is made up of 18 amino acids. The record originates from a study of graft-versus-host responses after intestinal transplantation. Study context: Anti-thymocyte globulin was used for induction in all recipients, who then took tacrolimus and steroids for approximately 3 years.

Study results and limitations: Recipient marrow contained GvH clones, some of which appeared first in ileum or blood.

TCRdb's copy holds only in-frame clones and misses some; the assay was immunoSEQ multiplex PCR. This repertoire shows around 45,000 clones, about 90% found once; its top ten account for roughly 2.5%. The sequencing used unstimulated CD4+ T cells sorted from spleen or lymph node cells, collected before transplant. The sequence derives from a human donor who was the organ donor for an intestinal transplant. The chain recombines TRBV7-2 with TRBJ2-1, with 11 positions matching TRBD2. DNA for the CDR3: TGTGCCAGCAGCTTAGTATACGGGGGACTAGCGGCCTACAATGAGCAGTTCTTC. This codes for CASSLVYGGLAAYNEQFF.